This paragraph reports one T cell receptor (beta chain). In the authors' workflow: Nucleated cell number was recorded as an estimate derived from reference gene primer amplification. Assay used: immunoSEQ multiplex PCR; TCRdb lists only in-frame clones, some missing. Clonal size and the V and J genes are those of that table, whereas D and trimming came from the DNA. The top ten clones hold 1.6% of a sample with 150,000 or so clones, about nine tenths of them seen once. These data belong to a study of blood T cell repertoires in COVID-19. At the level of the study: Both acute and convalescent COVID-19 samples were obtained from the United States, Italy and Spain. In each case, the material was cDNA or gDNA derived from T cells, B-cell-depleted T cells, or PBMCs.

CDR3 length equals 15 residues. Looked up from germline, CDR1 is KGHDR and CDR2 is SFDVKD. The V end lost 6 bases, the J end lost 4 bases, and 16 bases lay between the germline ends. The chain has TRBV24-1 and TRBJ2-3; tentatively, D is TRBD2 (5 bases). Source material: peripheral blood. This clonotype was obtained from a woman between 45 and 60 years old with acute or convalescent COVID-19. In nucleotides, the CDR3 is TGTGCCACCAGTCGCGGTAGCCACGGGGCAGATACGCAGTATTTT. This encodes CATSRGSHGADTQYF.